Here is one T cell receptor beta chain with its context. These data come from a study of blood T cell repertoires in COVID-19. About the study: From the United States, Italy and Spain came samples of acute and convalescent COVID-19. T cells, B-cell-depleted T cells, or PBMCs supplied cDNA or gDNA.

Original methodology: Scientists estimated how many nucleated cells there were by amplifying reference gene primers. The assay was immunoSEQ multiplex PCR, and TCRdb's table has in-frame clones only and misses some. Clonal size and the V and J genes are those of that table, whereas D and trimming came from the DNA. The profile shows fewer than 75,000 clones, about 90% of them singletons. Germline V gene lookup returns CDR1 KGHSH and CDR2 LQKENI. V lost 3 bases and J 0 bases, leaving 6 bases between the germline ends. The CDR3 totals 14 residues. The sequencing input was peripheral blood. The TCR comes from a man aged 55 to 70 with active or convalescent COVID-19. The rearrangement uses TRBV18 and TRBJ1-5; unclear D gene. The CDR3, as DNA: TGTGCCAGCTCACCCGGGAATAGCAATCAGCCCCAGCATTTT. It encodes CASSPGNSNQPQHF. Supplemented by reference TRBV18 and TRBJ1-5, the full variable domain reads NAGVMQNPRHLVRRRGQEARLRCSPMKGHSHVYWYRQLPEEGLKFMVYLQKENIIDESGMPKERFSAEFPKEGPSILRIQQVVRGDSAAYFCASSPGNSNQPQHFGDGTRLSIL.